This TCR beta chain was captured by sequencing in a study of cytomegalovirus exposure and HLA in healthy donors. Study details: As an earlier analysis found, some 180 million T cells yielded about 120 million unique TCR beta sequences.

Looked up from germline, CDR1 is SGHVS and CDR2 is FNYEAQ. There are 16 residues in the CDR3. V was pared by 2 bases and J by 2 bases, with 7 bases of the junction left unmatched. Use of 60 Vbeta and 13 Jbeta primers characterized the PCR. TCRdb's table, derived via immunoSEQ multiplex PCR, lists solely in-frame clones and lacks some. The profile shows approximately 130,000 clones, roughly 88% of them singletons. To note about this clone: Its antigen is currently unknown.

The study, taken as a whole, reports: As immune exposure information, only CMV serostatus was available.

This clonotype was sampled from a man over 45 in good health and CMV-seronegative. The sample taken for sequencing was PBMCs. This sequence joins TRBV7-6 and TRBJ2-5, with 8 bases identical to TRBD2. CDR3 in DNA: TGTGCCAGCAGCTTACCGTTAGCGGGGCCTCAAGAGACCCAGTACTTC. It yields the protein CASSLPLAGPQETQYF.